The 20 T cell receptor beta chains listed next were all sequenced from one sample in a study of monozygotic twins with inflammatory bowel disease (dated by TCRdb to the late 2010s). Library construction relied on 5' RACE. For sequencing, an Illumina HiSeq 2500 was employed. The reads were reprocessed in TCRdb, with one entry per CDR3 protein sequence and no accompanying DNA. The sample table holds approximately 330,000 distinct CDR3 sequences. Clones ranked in the top ten supply 2% to 2.5% of the sample. Sequencing used blood. These receptors were collected from a human donor with ulcerative colitis or Crohn's disease, or a healthy co-twin of an affected twin (not recorded which).

This chain links TRBV7-3 with TRBJ2-2; TCRdb selects TRBD1, and the lack of DNA leaves this call unchecked. The germline gives CDR1 SGHTA, CDR2 FQGTGA. CDR3 length: 14 amino acids. Here the CDR3 reads CASSEQGGVGELFF.

This sequence joins TRBV7-9 and TRBJ1-6. The CDR3 runs 14 residues. In germline, CDR1 is SEHNR, CDR2 FQNEAQ (reference sequence). CDR3 sequence reads: CASSLLTDNSPLHF.

This rearrangement joins TRBV6-1 to TRBJ2-7; TCRdb proposes TRBD1, but this gene call is untestable without DNA. The CDR3 spans 16 residues. Germline V gives CDR1 MNHNS, CDR2 SASEGT. The CDR3 here is CASRSLQGYVLYEQYF.

This sequence joins TRBV4-3 and TRBJ2-3; there is no DNA to check the TCRdb D call of TRBD1. There are 16 residues in the CDR3. CDR1 and CDR2 (germline): LGHNA, YSLEER. CDR3 residues: CASSELQGTGTDTQYF.

This rearrangement joins TRBV27 to TRBJ2-7. Germline values: CDR1 MNHEY, CDR2 SMNVEV (reference sequence). This CDR3 has 11 residues. This chain's CDR3 is CASSHGYEQYF.

The V gene is TRBV6-2 or TRBV6-3, the J gene TRBJ1-6; TCRdb's assignment of TRBD1 cannot be checked, as there is no DNA. Per germline, CDR1 MNHEY and CDR2 SVGEGT. This CDR3 comprises 16 residues. The chain's CDR3 is CASSSPSSGGSSPLHF.

The chain links TRBV9 to TRBJ2-3; TCRdb outputs TRBD2, but without DNA this stays unchecked. The CDR3 loop spans 16 amino acids. Germline V CDR1 and CDR2: SGDLS, YYNGEE. The CDR3 sequence is CASSVGLAGDADTQYF.

The CDR3 loop is CASSQGTYTDTQYF. This rearrangement joins TRBV5-1 to TRBJ2-3; no DNA is available, so the TRBD1 call from TCRdb remains unchecked. The CDR3 loop spans 14 amino acids. Germline-derived CDR1 and CDR2 are SGHRS and YFSETQ.

The chain uses TRBV20-1 and TRBJ1-2; the D call of TRBD1 rests on TCRdb alone, since no DNA is present to check it. Germline V gene sequence: CDR1 DFQATT, CDR2 SNEGSKA (reference sequence). This CDR3 has 17 amino acids. This CDR3 reads CSALAHPGQPLNYGYTF.

The chain has TRBV20-1 and TRBJ2-2; TCRdb returns TRBD2, unconfirmable since there is no DNA. Germline CDR1 DFQATT, CDR2 SNEGSKA (reference sequence). This CDR3 is built from 13 residues. CDR3 loop: CSASGSGTGELFF.

The chain combines TRBV20-1 with TRBJ2-1; TCRdb's D call of TRBD2 is untestable without DNA. CDR1 is DFQATT and CDR2 is SNEGSKA in the germline V gene (reference sequence). The CDR3 runs to 15 residues. The CDR3: CSARDMSGGADEQFF.

V and J are TRBV28 and TRBJ2-7; without DNA, the TCRdb call of TRBD1 cannot be checked. CDR1 MDHEN and CDR2 SYDVKM come from the germline V gene. The CDR3 runs to 15 residues. CDR3: CASRSGTGTSYEQYF. The variable domain in full, with the rest retrieved from reference TRBV28 and TRBJ2-7, is DVKVTQSSRYLVKRTGEKVFLECVQDMDHENMFWYRQDPGLGLRLIYFSYDVKMKEKGDIPEGYSVSREKKERFSLILESASTNQTSMYLCASRSGTGTSYEQYFGPGTRLTVT.

The rearrangement links TRBV4-1 to TRBJ1-3. Per germline, CDR1 MGHRA and CDR2 YSYEKL. The CDR3 length is 13 residues. This CDR3 reads CASSHGEGNTIYF.

V is TRBV5-1 and J is TRBJ2-1; TCRdb's D call of TRBD2 is untestable without DNA. Per the germline V gene, CDR1 is SGHRS and CDR2 is YFSETQ. CDR3 length: 16 amino acids. The CDR3 here is CASSPASLSSYNEQFF.

The chain uses TRBV7-2 and TRBJ1-5; TCRdb proposes TRBD1, but this gene call is untestable without DNA. This CDR3 contains 14 residues. Germline CDR1 SGHTA, CDR2 FQGNSA. The CDR3 is CASSPITGNQPQHF.

V usage is TRBV20-1 and J usage is TRBJ1-5; the TRBD1 assignment by TCRdb is unverifiable without DNA. Looked up from germline, CDR1 is DFQATT and CDR2 is SNEGSKA (reference sequence). The CDR3 has 12 residues. CDR3 sequence reads: CSATQGDMPQHF.

V and J are TRBV6-1 and TRBJ2-7. CDR1 is MNHNS, CDR2 SASEGT, per germline. The CDR3 spans 12 residues. This chain's CDR3 is CASSERSHEQYF.

CDR3 residues: CASSVDRNYGYTF. The chain links TRBV9 to TRBJ1-2. The CDR3 contains 13 residues. Germline CDR1 SGDLS, CDR2 YYNGEE.

This chain links TRBV29-1 with TRBJ2-7; TCRdb reports TRBD2, a call that lacks DNA to check it against. The CDR3 loop spans 13 amino acids. Germline CDR1 SQVTM, CDR2 ANQGSEA. CDR3 sequence reads: CSVSWTSTYEQYF.

The CDR3 spells CASSLRGGGDTQYF. This rearrangement joins TRBV7-6 to TRBJ2-3; TCRdb outputs TRBD2, but without DNA this stays unchecked. The CDR3 runs 14 residues. From germline, CDR1 is SGHVS and CDR2 FNYEAQ.